This T cell receptor (beta chain) was captured by sequencing in a study of OX40 agonist ivuxolimab in advanced cancers. About the research overall: Ivuxolimab, an agonist antibody against OX40 (CD134), was given to patients. Patients in dose escalation had liver, melanoma, kidney or head and neck cancers.

Turning to this clone: The antigen remains unidentified.

Study-wide findings and caveats: The study observed clonal expansion of CD4+ and CD8+ blood T cells by week 6 at 0.1 to 3.0 mg/kg.

Profiling relied on immunoSEQ multiplex PCR, and the TCRdb table lists in-frame clones only, not all of them. The sample lists roughly 83,000 clones, under 95% seen once, with 6.5% to 8.5% in the top ten. The CDR3 runs 14 residues. The V end lost 1 base, the J end lost 4 bases, and 11 bases lay between the germline ends. Per germline, CDR1 GTSNPN and CDR2 SVGIG (reference sequence). The material sequenced was CD4+ or CD8+ T cells sorted from blood, taken in a trial of the OX40 agonist ivuxolimab. The TCR was taken from an adult with an advanced solid tumor such as melanoma, head and neck, liver or kidney cancer. The V gene is TRBV30, the J gene TRBJ1-3; no firm D call. This chain's CDR3 is CAWSEGNYGNTIYF. The CDR3 DNA follows: TGTGCCTGGAGTGAAGGGAACTACGGAAACACCATATATTTT.